This is a list of T cell receptor beta chains from one sample in a study of T cell responses to AZD1222 COVID-19 vaccine. The method was immunoSEQ multiplex PCR; TCRdb's version includes in-frame clones alone and lacks a portion of them. The sample contains 150,000 to 200,000 clones, roughly nine tenths of which appear only once. Specimen: peripheral blood, collected 28 days after the second AZD1222 dose. The source is an adult who received the AZD1222 COVID-19 vaccine. CDR3s include the opening cysteine and the closing phenylalanine or tryptophan. The order of the fields is J gene, D gene, clone size, V gene, CDR3 DNA, CDR3 protein. A D gene is named only where the DNA matches it firmly. Clone sizes are given selectively: once, few, many, or a class where the clone is expanded.

J: TRBJ1-6
D: TRBD1
size: -
V: TRBV7-6
DNA: TGTGCCAGCAGCCTCGGGACAGGGGCGCATAATTCACCCCTCCACTTT
CDR3: CASSLGTGAHNSPLHF

J: TRBJ2-3
D: TRBD2
size: -
V: TRBV5-1
DNA: TGCGCCAGCAGACTGGGACTAGCGTACACAGATACGCAGTATTTT
CDR3: CASRLGLAYTDTQYF

J: TRBJ1-5
D: -
size: once
V: TRBV6-2/TRBV6-3
DNA: TGTGCCAGCAGTTACTGGCAGAGAGGCTATCAGCCCCAGCATTTT
CDR3: CASSYWQRGYQPQHF

J: TRBJ2-3
D: TRBD2
size: -
V: TRBV7-2
DNA: TGTGCCAGCAGCTTAGTGGGGACTAGCGTGTTCACAGATACGCAGTATTTT
CDR3: CASSLVGTSVFTDTQYF

J: TRBJ1-4
D: -
size: -
V: TRBV18
DNA: TGTGCCAGCTCACCACCTCGGGGCGCTAATGAAAAACTGTTTTTT
CDR3: CASSPPRGANEKLFF

J: TRBJ2-3
D: TRBD2
size: -
V: TRBV7-3
DNA: TGTGCCAGCAGCTTAAGGGAGGGTTTCGTCAGCACAGATACGCAGTATTTT
CDR3: CASSLREGFVSTDTQYF

J: TRBJ1-3
D: -
size: -
V: TRBV9
DNA: TGTGCCAGCAGCGGAAGGGGATCTGGAAACACCATATATTTT
CDR3: CASSGRGSGNTIYF

J: TRBJ1-5
D: -
size: -
V: TRBV30
DNA: TGTGCCTGGAGTTTACAGGACAATCAGCCCCAGCATTTT
CDR3: CAWSLQDNQPQHF

J: TRBJ2-2
D: TRBD2
size: -
V: TRBV19
DNA: TGTGCCAGTATGGCACTAGCGGGCGCCGGGGAGCTGTTTTTT
CDR3: CASMALAGAGELFF

J: TRBJ2-5
D: -
size: -
V: TRBV11-2
DNA: TGTGCCAGCAGCTTAGTAGGGTTTCATGACCAAGAGACCCAGTACTTC
CDR3: CASSLVGFHDQETQYF

J: TRBJ2-7
D: TRBD1
size: once
V: TRBV4-1
DNA: TGCGCCAGCAGCCAAGGGACAGGAATTAAGCCTTCCTACGAGCAGTACTTC
CDR3: CASSQGTGIKPSYEQYF

J: TRBJ1-3
D: TRBD1
size: -
V: TRBV4-2
DNA: TGTGCCAGCAGCCAAGCGGTGGGACAGGGCGGAAACACCATATATTTT
CDR3: CASSQAVGQGGNTIYF

J: TRBJ2-2
D: TRBD2
size: -
V: TRBV24-1
DNA: TGTGCCACCAGTGGGCTAGCGGCCGGGGAGCTGTTTTTT
CDR3: CATSGLAAGELFF

J: TRBJ1-5
D: -
size: -
V: TRBV12-3/TRBV12-4
DNA: TGTGCCAGCAGTTTTAGACAGATCTCAGCCCAGCATTTT
CDR3: CASSFRQISAQHF

J: TRBJ2-7
D: TRBD1
size: -
V: TRBV18
DNA: TGTGCCAGCTCACCGTTACAGGGGCCCTCCGAGCAGTACTTC
CDR3: CASSPLQGPSEQYF

J: TRBJ2-7
D: TRBD1
size: -
V: TRBV29-1
DNA: TGCAGCGTTGGAATGACAGGGTCCTTCTACGAGCAGTACTTC
CDR3: CSVGMTGSFYEQYF

J: TRBJ2-3
D: -
size: -
V: TRBV5-1
DNA: TGCGCCAGCAGCTTGGCCTGGGGGAGCACAGATACGCAGTATTTT
CDR3: CASSLAWGSTDTQYF

J: TRBJ1-6
D: TRBD1
size: -
V: TRBV5-5
DNA: TGTGCCAGCAGCTTGGCCGGGACAGGGGGATATAATTCACCCCTCCACTTT
CDR3: CASSLAGTGGYNSPLHF

J: TRBJ1-5
D: TRBD1
size: -
V: TRBV10-3
DNA: TGTGCCATCAGTGATTCGGAAGAGGGGGCCCTTAGCAATCAGCCCCAGCATTTT
CDR3: CAISDSEEGALSNQPQHF

J: TRBJ2-3
D: -
size: once
V: TRBV24-1
DNA: TGTGCCACCAGTGATCCCCGGGATAGGACAGATACGCAGTATTTT
CDR3: CATSDPRDRTDTQYF

J: TRBJ1-6
D: -
size: -
V: TRBV2
DNA: TGTGCCACCGGGACATCTGAAAATTCACCCCTCCACTTT
CDR3: CATGTSENSPLHF

J: TRBJ1-2
D: TRBD1
size: -
V: TRBV6-5
DNA: TGTGCCAGCAGTTATCTAACAGGGGGCAACTATGGCTACACCTTC
CDR3: CASSYLTGGNYGYTF

J: TRBJ1-2
D: -
size: -
V: TRBV25-1
DNA: TGTGCCAGCAGTGGGTATAGACAGGTCCCAGGCTTGGGCTATGGCTACACCTTC
CDR3: CASSGYRQVPGLGYGYTF

J: TRBJ2-1
D: -
size: -
V: TRBV9
DNA: TGTGCCAGCAGCGAAGGGTTTTTAAACAATGAGCAGTTCTTC
CDR3: CASSEGFLNNEQFF

J: TRBJ2-4
D: -
size: -
V: TRBV5-1
DNA: TGCGCCAGCAGCTTAGTGGGACGAGGACAGAAACTAGCCAAAAACATTCAGTACTTC
CDR3: CASSLVGRGQKLAKNIQYF

J: TRBJ1-5
D: TRBD1
size: once
V: TRBV2
DNA: TGTGCCAGCAGTTCCAGGGGGTATAGGAGCAATCAGCCCCAGCATTTT
CDR3: CASSSRGYRSNQPQHF

J: TRBJ2-5
D: -
size: -
V: TRBV5-1
DNA: TGCGCCAGCAGCGCCGCACCTTGGGAGACCCAGTACTTC
CDR3: CASSAAPWETQYF

J: TRBJ1-2
D: TRBD1
size: -
V: TRBV19
DNA: TGTGCCAGTAGTCAACCGGGACAGGGGTACTATGGCTACACCTTC
CDR3: CASSQPGQGYYGYTF

J: TRBJ1-2
D: -
size: many
V: TRBV3-1/TRBV3-2
DNA: TGTGCCAGCAGCAAACGGCAGGGGCAATATGGCTACACCTTC
CDR3: CASSKRQGQYGYTF

J: TRBJ1-4
D: TRBD1
size: -
V: TRBV27
DNA: TGTGCCAGCAGTTTACACGCCTTACAGGGGGAAAAACTGTTTTTT
CDR3: CASSLHALQGEKLFF

J: TRBJ1-5
D: -
size: -
V: TRBV3-1/TRBV3-2
DNA: TGTGCCAGCAGCCAAGGTCAGATTAGCAATCAGCCCCAGCATTTT
CDR3: CASSQGQISNQPQHF

J: TRBJ2-2
D: TRBD2
size: -
V: TRBV5-1
DNA: TGCGCCAGCAGCTTGATCAGCGGGAGACAAACCGGGGAGCTGTTTTTT
CDR3: CASSLISGRQTGELFF

J: TRBJ1-5
D: -
size: once
V: TRBV10-1
DNA: TGCGCCAGCAGTGATGGCAATCAGCCCCAGCATTTT
CDR3: CASSDGNQPQHF

J: TRBJ2-6
D: -
size: -
V: TRBV7-9
DNA: TGTGCCAGCACCGTGAGTGGGCAGGCAATGGTTGCTGGGGCCAACGTCCTGACTTTC
CDR3: CASTVSGQAMVAGANVLTF

J: TRBJ2-4
D: -
size: -
V: TRBV11-3
DNA: TGTGCCAGCAGCCCGGGAACTACAGCCAAAAACATTCAGTACTTC
CDR3: CASSPGTTAKNIQYF

J: TRBJ1-3
D: TRBD1
size: -
V: TRBV18
DNA: TGTGCCAGCTCACGAGGACAGGTCTCTGGAAACACCATATATTTT
CDR3: CASSRGQVSGNTIYF

J: TRBJ2-7
D: -
size: -
V: TRBV3-1/TRBV3-2
DNA: TGTGCCAGCAGCCAAGAGTTGTGGAACCCCGGTGTATCAAAATATCCCTACGAGCAGTACTTC
CDR3: CASSQELWNPGVSKYPYEQYF

J: TRBJ2-7
D: -
size: once
V: TRBV5-1
DNA: TGCGCCAGCAGCCCTAGATCGACCTACGAGCAGTACTTC
CDR3: CASSPRSTYEQYF

J: TRBJ2-1
D: TRBD1
size: -
V: TRBV27
DNA: TGTGCCAGCAGTTTCGACAGGGATCCCAATGAGCAGTTCTTC
CDR3: CASSFDRDPNEQFF

J: TRBJ2-1
D: -
size: -
V: TRBV19
DNA: TGTGCCAGTAGCATCGCGTGGGGGAGCTCCTACAATGAGCAGTTCTTC
CDR3: CASSIAWGSSYNEQFF

J: TRBJ1-6
D: -
size: -
V: TRBV6-2/TRBV6-3
DNA: TGTGCCAGCAGTTACAGACAGCAAAGCTCCTATAATTCACCCCTCCACTTT
CDR3: CASSYRQQSSYNSPLHF

J: TRBJ1-3
D: -
size: -
V: TRBV3-1/TRBV3-2
DNA: TGTGCCAGCAGCGATAGGGTCTCCTTCTCTGGAAACACCATATATTTT
CDR3: CASSDRVSFSGNTIYF

J: TRBJ1-4
D: -
size: -
V: TRBV4-1
DNA: TGCGCCAGCAGCTTCGAGGTAGATGAAAAACTGTTTTTT
CDR3: CASSFEVDEKLFF

J: TRBJ2-1
D: TRBD2
size: -
V: TRBV5-1
DNA: TGCGCCAGCAGCCCGGGGACTACCTCATACAATGAGCAGTTCTTC
CDR3: CASSPGTTSYNEQFF